The text below deals with one T cell receptor beta chain. Antigen specificity is unknown. TCRdb's copy holds only in-frame clones and misses some; the assay was immunoSEQ multiplex PCR. Of about 160,000 clones in the sample, more than 75% were seen once. The data were obtained in a study of cytomegalovirus exposure and HLA in healthy donors. The study's findings and limits: In the 120 or so validation repertoires, just under 95% of cluster scores exceeded 0, per a later analysis. According to reports, the classifier identified cytomegalovirus status with high specificity and sensitivity. The study found most TCR sequences rare, yet found some public TCRs in many donors. The study flagged some 170 TCR beta chains as cytomegalovirus-associated.

The germline V gene encodes CDR1 SGHVS and CDR2 FNYEAQ. The V and J ends lost 2 bases and 5 bases, in that order; junction bases with no gene match: 9. The CDR3 covers 16 residues. V usage is TRBV7-6 and J usage is TRBJ1-1, with 9 bases lining up with TRBD1. The sample was PBMCs. This clonotype originated in a man younger than 35 in good health and CMV-seronegative. The CDR3 region has the DNA TGTGCCAGCAGCTTAATAGGGGGACAGGGTGAAACTGAAGCTTTCTTT. Encoded protein: CASSLIGGQGETEAFF. Full variable domain (missing parts from reference TRBV7-6 and TRBJ1-1): GAGVSQSPRYKVTKRGQDVALRCDPISGHVSLYWYRQALGQGPEFLTYFNYEAQQDKSGLPNDRFSAERPEGSISTLTIQRTEQRDSAMYRCASSLIGGQGETEAFFGQGTRLTVV.